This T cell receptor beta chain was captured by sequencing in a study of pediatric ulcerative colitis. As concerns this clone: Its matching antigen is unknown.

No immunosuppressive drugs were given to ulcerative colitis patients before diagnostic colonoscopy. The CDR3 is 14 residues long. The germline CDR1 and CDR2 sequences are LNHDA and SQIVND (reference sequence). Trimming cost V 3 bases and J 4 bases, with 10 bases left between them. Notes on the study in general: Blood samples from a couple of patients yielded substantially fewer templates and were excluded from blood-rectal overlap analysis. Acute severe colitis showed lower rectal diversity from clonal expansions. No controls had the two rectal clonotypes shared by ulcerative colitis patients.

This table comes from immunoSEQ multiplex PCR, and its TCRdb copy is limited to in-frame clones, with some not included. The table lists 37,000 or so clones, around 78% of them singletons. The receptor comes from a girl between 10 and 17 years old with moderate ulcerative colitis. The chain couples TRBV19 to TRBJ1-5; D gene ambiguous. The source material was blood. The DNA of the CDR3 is TGTGCCAGTAGTATTTTTTTCTGGAATCAGCCCCAGCATTTT. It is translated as CASSIFFWNQPQHF.